This TCR beta chain originates from a study of identical twins. Study results and limitations: Fewer insertions marked abundant cord blood beta clonotypes; young adult naive trended weakly, memory not at all. Twins' surplus sharing was weaker for beta out-of-frame sequences.

Of note for this clonotype: What it recognizes is unknown.

The CDR3 runs to 14 residues. CDR1 is ENHRY and CDR2 is SYGVKD in the germline V gene. The junction had 2 bases not matched to a gene; V was cut back by 3 bases and J by 3 bases. Template switching added a universal primer binding site, and final cDNA carried unique molecular identifiers. One entry per CDR3 protein, called by TCRdb with MiXCR from the 5' RACE reads. The sample consists of 350,000 to 600,000 distinct CDR3 sequences, approximately 14% of them appearing once. The same specimen was also included in a second study, on yellow fever vaccine responses in identical twins. That investigation notes: Twin vaccine T cell responses reportedly seemed partly convergent, partly personalized.

What was sequenced was CD4+ T cells sorted from blood. The chain combines TRBV10-3 with TRBJ2-1; 7 nucleotides line up with TRBD1. This TCR was recovered from a woman under 30 in good health. CDR3 in DNA: TGTGCCATCAGTGAACGGGACAGCTACAATGAGCAGTTCTTC. Translation gives CAISERDSYNEQFF.